The 16 T cell receptor beta chains listed next were all sequenced from one sample in a study of blood T cell repertoires in COVID-19. Produced via immunoSEQ multiplex PCR; TCRdb's table is partial and in-frame only. The repertoire holds around 18,000 clones, with around 88% as singletons. Source material: peripheral blood. The source is a human donor in a cohort sampled during active COVID-19.

The V call is TRBV4-1, the J call TRBJ2-7; D not certain. Trimming removed 4 bases from V and 1 base from J, with 14 bases in between. Germline V CDR1 and CDR2: MGHRA, YSYEKL. There are 15 residues in the CDR3. CDR3 region: CASSPRERVSYEQYF. CDR3 DNA: TGCGCCAGCAGCCCGAGAGAAAGAGTGTCCTACGAGCAGTACTTC.

The chain has TRBV7-2 and TRBJ2-3; the D is unclear. Per the germline V gene, CDR1 is SGHTA and CDR2 is FQGNSA. V shed 5 bases and J shed 3 bases, with 12 bases lying between them. The CDR3 extends over 14 amino acids. CDR3 protein: CASSLLPETDTQYF. The CDR3 DNA reads as TGTGCCAGCAGCCTCCTCCCGGAGACAGATACGCAGTATTTT.

Written as DNA, the CDR3 is TGTGCCAGCAGTCGGGACAGCTACGAGCAGTACTTC. It yields the protein CASSRDSYEQYF. This chain uses TRBV27 with TRBJ2-7, with 7 nucleotides matching TRBD1. Germline V gene data show CDR1 as MNHEY and CDR2 as SMNVEV (reference sequence). Trimming at V came to 5 bases and at J to 3 bases, leaving 1 base not matched to a gene. This CDR3 region has 12 residues.

The rearrangement links TRBV12-3 or TRBV12-4 to TRBJ1-6; tentatively, D is TRBD1 (5 bases). V gave up 4 bases and J gave up 12 bases, with 7 bases separating them. This CDR3 has 11 residues. The CDR3 sequence is CASSSQGPLHF. CDR3 nucleotide sequence: TGTGCCAGCAGTTCTCAGGGACCCCTCCACTTT.

This clone was observed a single time. V gene TRBV4-1 combines with J gene TRBJ2-5, with 12 bases matching TRBD2. This CDR3 has 16 residues. The trim removed 6 bases at V and 1 base at J, leaving 6 bases unmatched. Per the germline V gene, CDR1 is MGHRA and CDR2 is YSYEKL. For the CDR3, the DNA is TGCGCCAGCAGACATACTAGCGGGGGGTTCCAAGAGACCCAGTACTTC. It translates to CASRHTSGGFQETQYF.

V and J are TRBV6-2 or TRBV6-3 and TRBJ1-6; maybe TRBD1 (5 bases). Trimming left V 4 bases short and J 0 bases short, with 19 bases between. The germline V gene encodes CDR1 MNHEY and CDR2 SVGEGT. The CDR3 is 19 amino acids. This CDR3 is CASSFQDKGPSSYNSPLHF. The CDR3, as DNA: TGTGCCAGCAGTTTCCAAGACAAGGGGCCAAGCTCCTATAATTCACCCCTCCACTTT.

The chain uses TRBV6-1 and TRBJ2-7; 8 bases fit TRBD1. The junction had 4 bases not matched to a gene; V was cut back by 3 bases and J by 0 bases. The CDR3 has 15 residues. Per the germline V gene, CDR1 is MNHNS and CDR2 is SASEGT. The DNA of the CDR3 is TGTGCCAGCAGTGATTGGACAGGGATCTCCTACGAGCAGTACTTC. Its translation: CASSDWTGISYEQYF.

The rearrangement links TRBV19 to TRBJ1-2; the D gene is possibly TRBD1 (6 bases). Deletions cut 6 bases from V and 7 bases from J, with 27 bases between. The CDR3 covers 17 residues. The V gene's germline CDR1 is LNHDA and CDR2 SQIVND (reference sequence). CDR3 DNA sequence: TGTGCCAGTAGCCGCAGCCGACAGGAGCCGCCCGAGGGTGGCTACACCTTC. This codes for CASSRSRQEPPEGGYTF.

A single count supports this clone. The chain couples TRBV4-3 to TRBJ1-2, with D hard to call. Germline V gives CDR1 LGHNA, CDR2 YSLEER. The CDR3 runs to 16 residues. Trimming shortened V by 0 bases and J by 3 bases, and 14 bases separated the two germline ends. DNA for the CDR3: TGCGCCAGCAGCCAAGAGGTGGGAGGGAGGGACTATGGCTACACCTTC. As protein: CASSQEVGGRDYGYTF.

The rearrangement links TRBV19 to TRBJ2-2; 9 bases are a match to TRBD1. The CDR3 is made up of 15 amino acids. The germline gives CDR1 LNHDA, CDR2 SQIVND (reference sequence). V lost 4 bases and J lost 3; bases outside the gene matches: 3. The CDR3 sequence: CASSRTGVDTGELFF. The CDR3 nucleotides read TGTGCCAGTAGTAGGACAGGGGTTGACACCGGGGAGCTGTTTTTT.

This rearrangement joins TRBV2 to TRBJ2-7; 9 bases are shared with TRBD1. Germline CDR1 reads SNHLY; CDR2 reads FYNNEI. The CDR3 has 14 residues. J was trimmed by 2 bases and V by 6 bases; bases with no gene match: 5. CDR3 residues: CASRLGQGTYEQYF. The CDR3, as DNA: TGTGCCAGCAGGCTTGGACAGGGGACCTACGAGCAGTACTTC.

This clone was found once. In nucleotides, the CDR3 is TGTGCCAGCAGTTTACCGGGGGGGGGAAACTATGGCTACACCTTC. Translating gives CASSLPGGGNYGYTF. V gene TRBV28 combines with J gene TRBJ1-2; TRBD1 is a possible D gene (5 bases). Germline V gene sequence: CDR1 MDHEN, CDR2 SYDVKM. This CDR3 region has 15 residues. V dropped 2 bases and J dropped 2 bases, with 12 bases sitting between them.

V is TRBV18 and J is TRBJ1-5, with D perhaps matching TRBD1 (5 bases). Trimming shortened V by 4 bases and J by 5 bases, and 9 bases separated the two germline ends. This CDR3 is 13 amino acids long. CDR1 KGHSH and CDR2 LQKENI come from the germline V gene. This CDR3 is CASSRQGDQPQHF. The CDR3 DNA reads TGTGCCAGCTCACGGCAGGGTGATCAGCCCCAGCATTTT.

This clone has more than one count but fewer than ten. This chain connects TRBV19 to TRBJ2-7; 7 nucleotides align to TRBD1. V gave up 6 bases and J gave up 7 bases; unmatched junction bases: 9. This CDR3 spans 13 amino acids. Per the germline V gene, CDR1 is LNHDA and CDR2 is SQIVND (reference sequence). CDR3 region: CASSPRDRSEQYF. CDR3 sequence (DNA): TGTGCCAGTAGCCCCAGGGACAGATCAGAGCAGTACTTC.

V and J are TRBV10-1 and TRBJ2-3; 9 nucleotides align to TRBD1. V was clipped by 3 bases and J by 1 base; unmatched bases: 5. This CDR3 spans 16 amino acids. The germline V gene has CDR1 WNHNN and CDR2 SYGVQD (reference sequence). CDR3 in DNA: TGCGCCAGCAGTGACCGAAGGACAGGGGGCACAGATACGCAGTATTTT. Protein: CASSDRRTGGTDTQYF.

V is TRBV13 and J is TRBJ2-5; D not resolved. The V and J ends lost 5 bases and 3 bases respectively, with 10 bases between them. The CDR3 totals 13 residues. The V gene's germline CDR1 is PRHDT and CDR2 FYEKMQ (reference sequence). The CDR3 region has the DNA TGTGCCAGCAGCCAGACTGCGGAAGAGACCCAGTACTTC. Translated: CASSQTAEETQYF.